This T cell receptor (beta chain) comes out of a study of T cells in tuberculosis. Looking at the study overall: In South Africa, adults with active tuberculosis were compared with IGRA-negative and latently infected IGRA-positive adolescents. General study points: Active tuberculosis patients had shorter CDR3-alpha; the beta difference was nonsignificant. Selection depended on which cryopreserved specimens were available.

Time point described: new active TB diagnosis, blood taken before or within 7 days of starting treatment. V shed 5 bases and J shed 6 bases, with 20 bases lying between them. The CDR3 covers 16 residues. Germline CDR1 is MDHEN and CDR2 is SYDVKM. Sequenced by immunoSEQ multiplex PCR; TCRdb stores in-frame clones only, minus some. The sample carries roughly 30,000 clones, roughly 86% recorded once. On this clone: Its specificity is not known.

The sequence came from an adult with tuberculosis. The V and J genes are TRBV28 and TRBJ2-1; unclear D gene. This material consisted of PBMCs, taken at tuberculosis diagnosis. The CDR3 protein is CASSPRLRFPGNEQFF. As DNA, the CDR3 is TGTGCCAGCAGTCCCCGCTTAAGGTTCCCAGGCAATGAGCAGTTCTTC.